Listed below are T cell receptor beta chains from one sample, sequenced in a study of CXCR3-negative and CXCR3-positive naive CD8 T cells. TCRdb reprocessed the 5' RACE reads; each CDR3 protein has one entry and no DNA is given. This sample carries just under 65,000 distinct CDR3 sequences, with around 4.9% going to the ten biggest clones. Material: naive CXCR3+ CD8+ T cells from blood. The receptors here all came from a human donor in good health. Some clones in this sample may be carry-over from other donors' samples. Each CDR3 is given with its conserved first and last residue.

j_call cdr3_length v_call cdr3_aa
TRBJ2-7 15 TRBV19 CASSYAGGEPHEQYF
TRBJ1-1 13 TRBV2 CASVKDRSTEAFF
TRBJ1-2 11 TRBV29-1 CSGGVDYGYTF
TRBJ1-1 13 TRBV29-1 CSVEGGRNTEAFF
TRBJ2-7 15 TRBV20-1 CSSIRAGQGAYEQYF
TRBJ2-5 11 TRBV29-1 CSVKEQETQYF
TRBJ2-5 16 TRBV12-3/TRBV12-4 CASSLVAGGLQETQYF
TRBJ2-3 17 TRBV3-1 CASSPTPRGGPTDTQYF
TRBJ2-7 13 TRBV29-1 CSVERESPYEQYF
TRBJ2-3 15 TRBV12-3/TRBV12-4 CACKTGLATADTQYF
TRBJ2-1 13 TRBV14 CASSQGRAFEQFF
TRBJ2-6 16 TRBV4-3 CASSQLEGTGANVLTF
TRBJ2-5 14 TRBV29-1 CSVVRAELQETQYF
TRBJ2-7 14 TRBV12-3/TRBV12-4 CASSFGILGYEQYF
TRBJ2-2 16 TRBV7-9 CASSLVTGRPTGELFF
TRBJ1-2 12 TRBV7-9 CASSKGPNVHTF
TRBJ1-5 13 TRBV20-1 CSAIRGSGQPQHF
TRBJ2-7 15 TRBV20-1 CSARDRRDRGYEQYF
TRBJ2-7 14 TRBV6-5 CASSYTSGGYEQYF
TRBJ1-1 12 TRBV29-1 CSARTENTEAFF
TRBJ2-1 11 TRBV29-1 CSGTDINEQFF
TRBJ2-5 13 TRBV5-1 CASTRKGWETQYF
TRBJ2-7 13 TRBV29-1 CSVTGGAAYEQYF
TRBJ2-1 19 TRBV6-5 CASSYRRIPTGQGFDEQFF
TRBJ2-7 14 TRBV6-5 CASSLPGKGYEQYF
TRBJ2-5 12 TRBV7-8 CASMSFGGPGYF
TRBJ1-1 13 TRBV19 CASTPGGPTEAFF
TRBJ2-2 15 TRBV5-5 CASSLELGDTGELFF
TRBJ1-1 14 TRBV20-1 CSALRGGFETEAFF
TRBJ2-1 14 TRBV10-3 CAISDPPPYNEQFF
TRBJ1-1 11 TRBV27 CASRSGGRTFF
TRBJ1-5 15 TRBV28 CASSLLDNKEQPQHF
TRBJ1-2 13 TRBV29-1 CSVVPQGDYGYTF
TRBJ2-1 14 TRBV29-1 CSASGTGDGNEQFF
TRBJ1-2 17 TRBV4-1 CASSHEIEQGANYGYTF
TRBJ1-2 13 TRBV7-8 CASSLGTNYGYTF
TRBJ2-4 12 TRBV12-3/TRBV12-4 CASRPTSGIQYF
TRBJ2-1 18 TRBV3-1 CASSQDLIAGGPGDEQFF
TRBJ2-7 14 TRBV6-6 CASTVGWSSYEQYF
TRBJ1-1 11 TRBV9 CASGGWTEAFF
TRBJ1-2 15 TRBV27 CASSTAGHLNYGYTF
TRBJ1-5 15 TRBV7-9 CASSEGTGGHQPQHF
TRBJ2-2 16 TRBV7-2 CASSPPGGGRAGELFF
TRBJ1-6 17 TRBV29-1 CSVEAGPLNSYNSPLHF
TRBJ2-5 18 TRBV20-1 CSARPAWLAGVLEETQYF
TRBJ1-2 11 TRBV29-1 CSVELRYGYTF
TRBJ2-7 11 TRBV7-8 CASSVSYEQYF
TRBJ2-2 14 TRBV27 CASTTDRNTGELFF
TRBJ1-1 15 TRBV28 CASSLPQTGYTEAFF
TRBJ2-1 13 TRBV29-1 CSVPSGGVYEQFF
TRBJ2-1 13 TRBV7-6 CASSSSVEFEQFF